The T cell receptor (beta chain) under discussion was sequenced for a study of blood T cell repertoires in COVID-19. At the level of the study: The United States, Italy and Spain supplied acute and convalescent COVID-19 samples. T cells, B-cell-depleted T cells, or PBMCs provided the cDNA or gDNA that served as material.

Only a few counts were recorded for this clone. In the study's own analysis: From reference gene primer amplification, estimates of nucleated cell counts were derived. Assay: immunoSEQ multiplex PCR; the TCRdb copy retains only in-frame clones and omits some. The V and J calls and clone size were taken over from that table, and D and trimming were inferred from the DNA. This table has roughly 75,000 clones, about 89% appearing once. V gave up 2 bases and J gave up 2 bases; unmatched junction bases: 9. This CDR3 has 16 amino acids. Per the germline V gene, CDR1 is LGHDT and CDR2 is YNNKEL (reference sequence).

The chain carries TRBV3-1 (or the pseudogene TRBV3-2) and TRBJ2-7; 7 nucleotides align to TRBD1. The clonotype originates from a man in his 60s with acute or convalescent COVID-19. The sample was peripheral blood. The CDR3 region is CASSQILHTGAYEQYF. The CDR3, as DNA: TGTGCCAGCAGCCAAATCTTGCACACAGGGGCCTACGAGCAGTACTTC.